This T cell receptor (beta chain) comes out of a study of alternative splicing in chronic myeloid leukemia remission (dated by TCRdb to about 2020). With regard to the full study: RNA sequencing was used to profile peripheral blood from chronic-phase CML patients at diagnosis and at remission, and the results were compared with those from healthy donors. The RESIST (imatinib), ENESTxtnd (nilotinib) and PINNACLE (nilotinib plus pegylated interferon) trials supplied nine diagnostic specimens along with matched remission specimens. The median age was approximately 50 years at diagnosis and about 61 at remission, while healthy controls had a median age of 37. Total leukocytes from peripheral blood collected in EDTA were used as the trial diagnostic specimens. The French Persistem study contributed nine CML samples, of which seven were diagnostic and two were matched remission samples. Female/male counts were 11/5 for diagnosis samples, 8/3 for remission samples and 2/4 for controls. Trizol was used to extract total RNA from peripheral blood mononuclear cells of diagnosis, remission and control samples.

Libraries were constructed by bulk RNA-seq. The TruSeq Stranded RNA sample prep kit was used to generate libraries of poly-A-enriched mRNA from an input of 0.8 to 1 ug total RNA. Paired-end sequencing was carried out on a HiSeq 2500, and each sample was sequenced in triplicate. A read length of 125 nucleotides per mate was used for RNA-seq. For the original study's pipeline: Reads were trimmed and aligned to hg38 using STAR v2.7, and quality control was done with FASTQC, RSeQC and multiqc. Salmon 0.14.1 was used to quantify gene expression levels as transcripts per million (TPM). Principal component analysis suggested that transcriptomic profiles were not driven by trial, library batch, sequencing batch, treatment regimen or sex. TCRdb reprocessed the reads and provides one entry for every CDR3 protein sequence; no DNA is given. The V and J calls reflect TCRdb's pipeline rather than the authors' work. The sample's table covers 85 distinct CDR3 sequences.

The full study reports these points: At remission, blood cell composition had been reconfigured so that it resembled normal controls enriched in lymphoid cells. Blood cell composition varied strongly between timepoints, moving from enrichment of myeloid progenitors at diagnosis to enrichment of mature lymphoid cells at remission.

CDR1 and CDR2, per the germline V gene (reference sequence), are LNHNV and YYDKDF. Including cysteine and phenylalanine, the CDR3 has 16 amino acids. The entry carries no DNA sequence. With respect to this clonotype: The antigen it recognizes is unknown.

Sample time point, as interpreted from the label and publication: chronic-phase CML before TKI therapy (screening/day 1). Sixteen CML patients made up the patient cohort, and matched post-remission samples were obtained for some of these patients. The sequencing here drew on PBMCs or total blood leukocytes (not recorded which), taken at diagnosis. The clonotype was recovered from an adult with chronic myeloid leukemia. This receptor chain uses TRBV15 and TRBJ1-2. CDR3 protein: CATSKGSQDVNYGYTF. The variable domain in full, with residues beyond the CDR3 obtained from the reference TRBV15 and TRBJ1-2 genes, is DAMVIQNPRYQVTQFGKPVTLSCSQTLNHNVMYWYQQKSSQAPKLLFHYYDKDFNNEADTPDNFQSRRPNTSFCFLDIRSPGLGDTAMYLCATSKGSQDVNYGYTFGSGTRLTVV.